The subject of this entry is one TCR beta chain. Its antigen is still unknown. Previously published methods and listed TCR primers were used for the bulk TCR libraries. TCRdb reprocessed the PCR reads with MiXCR, giving one entry per CDR3 protein. This table holds over 600,000 distinct CDR3 sequences, about 20% found once. These data come from a study of molecular identifiers for immune sequencing clone quantification. Study-level findings and limits: In naive cells, under 1% of molecules belonged to clones above 20 RNA copies, against over 97% in effector cells.

With 10%, 30% or 50% of RNA, about 17,000 to 1,000,000 naive CD8 T cells were sequenced. Sorting isolated naive CD8 T cells as CD8+CD4-CCR7+CD45RA+ events. The CDR3 is 16 amino acids. CDR1 is SGHDT, CDR2 YYEEEE, per germline. The V gene lost 3 bases and the J gene lost 4 bases, with 20 bases spanning the gap. The source is a human donor in good health. Some libraries in this study had Jurkat cell RNA spiked in. The chain carries TRBV5-6 and TRBJ2-7; D is perhaps TRBD1 (6 bases). The specimen sequenced was naive CD8+ T cells from blood, with Jurkat cell RNA spiked in. Noted subset: FACS-sorted CD8+CD4-CCR7+CD45RA+ naive T cells. CDR3 nucleotides: TGTGCCAGCAGCTGGGACACAGGTATGGGGGTTTACGAGCAGTACTTC. This sequence encodes CASSWDTGMGVYEQYF.